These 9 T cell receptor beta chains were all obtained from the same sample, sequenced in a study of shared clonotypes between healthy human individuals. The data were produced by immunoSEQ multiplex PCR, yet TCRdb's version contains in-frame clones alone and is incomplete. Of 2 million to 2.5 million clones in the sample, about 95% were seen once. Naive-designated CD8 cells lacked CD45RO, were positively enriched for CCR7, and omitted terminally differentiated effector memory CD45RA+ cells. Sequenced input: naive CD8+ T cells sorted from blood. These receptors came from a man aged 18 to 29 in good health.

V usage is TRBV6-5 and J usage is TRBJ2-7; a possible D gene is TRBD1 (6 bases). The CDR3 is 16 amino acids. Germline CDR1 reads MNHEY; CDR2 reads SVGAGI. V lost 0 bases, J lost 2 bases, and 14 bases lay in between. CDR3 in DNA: TGTGCCAGCAGTTACTCCATCGGGGACATCCCCTACGAGCAGTACTTC. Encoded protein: CASSYSIGDIPYEQYF.

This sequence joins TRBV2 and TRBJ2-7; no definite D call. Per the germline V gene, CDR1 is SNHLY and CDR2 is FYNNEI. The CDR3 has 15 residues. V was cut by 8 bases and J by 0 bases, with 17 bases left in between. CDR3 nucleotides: TGTGCCAGCGCGGATCGGGCAAGCGTCTCCTACGAGCAGTACTTC. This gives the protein CASADRASVSYEQYF.

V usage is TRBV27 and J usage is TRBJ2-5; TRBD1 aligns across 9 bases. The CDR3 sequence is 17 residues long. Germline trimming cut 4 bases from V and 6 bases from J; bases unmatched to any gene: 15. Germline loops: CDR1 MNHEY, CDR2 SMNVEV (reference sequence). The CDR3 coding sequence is TGTGCCAGCAGTTCGCCCCCCTCGACAGGGGGTCCAAAGACCCAGTACTTC. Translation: CASSSPPSTGGPKTQYF.

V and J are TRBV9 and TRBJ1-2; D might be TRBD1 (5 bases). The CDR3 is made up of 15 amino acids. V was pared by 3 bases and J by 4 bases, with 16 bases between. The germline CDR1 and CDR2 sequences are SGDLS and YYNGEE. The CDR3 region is CASSGYQAGGYGYTF. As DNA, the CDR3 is TGTGCCAGCAGCGGGTATCAGGCGGGGGGCTATGGCTACACCTTC.

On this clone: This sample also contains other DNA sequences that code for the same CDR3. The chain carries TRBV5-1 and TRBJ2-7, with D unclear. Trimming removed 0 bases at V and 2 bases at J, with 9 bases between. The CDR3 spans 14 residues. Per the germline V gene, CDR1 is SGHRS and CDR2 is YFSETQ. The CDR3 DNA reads TGCGCCAGCAGCTTGGATGGCTCGACCTACGAGCAGTACTTC. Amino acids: CASSLDGSTYEQYF.

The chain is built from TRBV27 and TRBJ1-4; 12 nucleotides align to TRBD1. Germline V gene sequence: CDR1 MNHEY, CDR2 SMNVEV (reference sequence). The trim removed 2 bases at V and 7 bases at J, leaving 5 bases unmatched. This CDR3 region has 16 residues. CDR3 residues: CASSLGPGQGAEKLFF. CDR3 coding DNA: TGTGCCAGCAGTTTAGGACCGGGACAGGGGGCTGAAAAACTGTTTTTT.

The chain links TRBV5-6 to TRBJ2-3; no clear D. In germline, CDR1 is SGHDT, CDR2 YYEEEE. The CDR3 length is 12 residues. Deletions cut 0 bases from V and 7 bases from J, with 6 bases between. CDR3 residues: CASSLGQNTQYF. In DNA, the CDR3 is TGTGCCAGCAGCTTGGGACAAAATACGCAGTATTTT.

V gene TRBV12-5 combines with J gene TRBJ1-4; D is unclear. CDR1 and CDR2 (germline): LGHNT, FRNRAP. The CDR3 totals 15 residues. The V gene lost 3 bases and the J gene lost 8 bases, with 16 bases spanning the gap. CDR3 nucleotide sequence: TGTGCTAGTGGTTTTGCACAACTTAATTTCGAAAAACTGTTTTTT. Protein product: CASGFAQLNFEKLFF.

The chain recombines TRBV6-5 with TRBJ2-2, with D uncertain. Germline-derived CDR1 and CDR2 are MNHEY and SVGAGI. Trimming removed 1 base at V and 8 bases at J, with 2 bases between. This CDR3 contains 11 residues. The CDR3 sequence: CASSYFGELFF. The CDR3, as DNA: TGTGCCAGCAGTTACTTTGGGGAGCTGTTTTTT.